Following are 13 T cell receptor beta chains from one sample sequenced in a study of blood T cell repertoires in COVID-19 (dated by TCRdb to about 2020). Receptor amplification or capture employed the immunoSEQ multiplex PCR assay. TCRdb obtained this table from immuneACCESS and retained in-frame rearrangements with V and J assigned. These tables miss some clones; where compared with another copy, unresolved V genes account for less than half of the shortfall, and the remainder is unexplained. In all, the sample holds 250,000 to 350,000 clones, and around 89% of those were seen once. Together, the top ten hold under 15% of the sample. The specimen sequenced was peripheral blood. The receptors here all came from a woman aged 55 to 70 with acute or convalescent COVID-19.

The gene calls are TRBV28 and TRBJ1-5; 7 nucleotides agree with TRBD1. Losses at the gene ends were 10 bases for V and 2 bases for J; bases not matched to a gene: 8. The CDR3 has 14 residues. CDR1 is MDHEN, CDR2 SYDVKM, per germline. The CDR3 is CATGGTVRNQPQHF. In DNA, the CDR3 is TGTGCCACCGGCGGGACAGTCCGCAATCAGCCCCAGCATTTT.

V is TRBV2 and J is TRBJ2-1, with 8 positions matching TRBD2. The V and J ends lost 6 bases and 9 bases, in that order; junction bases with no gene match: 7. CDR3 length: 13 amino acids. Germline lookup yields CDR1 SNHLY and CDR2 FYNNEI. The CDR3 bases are TGTGCCAGCAGAGTTGGACTAGCAGGTGAGCAGTTCTTC. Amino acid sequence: CASRVGLAGEQFF. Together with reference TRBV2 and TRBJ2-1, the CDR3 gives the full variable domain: EPEVTQTPSHQVTQMGQEVILRCVPISNHLYFYWYRQILGQKVEFLVSFYNNEISEKSEIFDDQFSVERPDGSNFTLKIRSTKLEDSAMYFCASRVGLAGEQFFGPGTRLTVL.

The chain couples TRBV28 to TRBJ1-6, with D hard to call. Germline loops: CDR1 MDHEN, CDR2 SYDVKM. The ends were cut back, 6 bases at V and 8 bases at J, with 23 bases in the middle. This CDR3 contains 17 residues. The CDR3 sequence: CASSVVTSPRPDSPLHF. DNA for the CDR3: TGTGCCAGCAGCGTGGTGACTTCTCCCAGACCTGATTCACCCCTCCACTTT.

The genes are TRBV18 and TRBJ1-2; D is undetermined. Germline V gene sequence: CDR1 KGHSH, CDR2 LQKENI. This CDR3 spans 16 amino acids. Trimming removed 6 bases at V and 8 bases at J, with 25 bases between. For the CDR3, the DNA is TGTGCCAGCTCCCAAGAGGCTCACGGGATCTTAAGCGGCTACACCTTC. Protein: CASSQEAHGILSGYTF.

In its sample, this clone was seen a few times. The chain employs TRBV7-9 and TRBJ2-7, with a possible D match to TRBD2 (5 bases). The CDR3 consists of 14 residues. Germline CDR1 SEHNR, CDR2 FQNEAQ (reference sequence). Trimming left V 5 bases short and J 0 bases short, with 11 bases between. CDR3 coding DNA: TGTGCCAGCAGCAAGGGAGCTAGCTCCTACGAGCAGTACTTC. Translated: CASSKGASSYEQYF.

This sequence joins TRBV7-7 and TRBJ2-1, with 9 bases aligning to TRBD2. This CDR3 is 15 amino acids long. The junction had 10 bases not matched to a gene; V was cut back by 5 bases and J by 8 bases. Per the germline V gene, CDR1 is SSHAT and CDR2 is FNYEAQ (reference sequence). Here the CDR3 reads CASSPQRGDLDEQFF. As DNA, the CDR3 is TGTGCCAGCAGCCCACAGCGGGGGGATTTGGATGAGCAGTTCTTC.

CDR3 DNA: TGTGCCAGCAGCCCAGGGATGAGGACTGAAGCTTTCTTT. Translating gives CASSPGMRTEAFF. This chain joins TRBV3-1 (or the pseudogene TRBV3-2) and TRBJ1-1; tentatively, D is TRBD1 (5 bases). Germline CDR1 LGHDT, CDR2 YNNKEL (reference sequence). Trimming removed 4 bases at V and 5 bases at J, with 11 bases between. This CDR3 spans 13 amino acids.

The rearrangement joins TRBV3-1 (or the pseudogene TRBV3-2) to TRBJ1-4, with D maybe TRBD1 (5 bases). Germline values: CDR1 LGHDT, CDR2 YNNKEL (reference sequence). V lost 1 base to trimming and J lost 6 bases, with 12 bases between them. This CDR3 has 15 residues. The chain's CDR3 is CASSQGRWGDEKLFF. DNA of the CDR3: TGTGCCAGCAGCCAAGGTCGGTGGGGCGATGAAAAACTGTTTTTT.

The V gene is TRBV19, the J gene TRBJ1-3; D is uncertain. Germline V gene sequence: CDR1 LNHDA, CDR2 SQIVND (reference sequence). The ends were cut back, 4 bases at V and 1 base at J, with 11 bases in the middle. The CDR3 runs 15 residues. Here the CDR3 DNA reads TGTGCCAGTAGTAAAGAGGCCTCTTCTGGAAACACCATATATTTT. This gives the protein CASSKEASSGNTIYF. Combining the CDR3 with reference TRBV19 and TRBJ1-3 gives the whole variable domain DGGITQSPKYLFRKEGQNVTLSCEQNLNHDAMYWYRQDPGQGLRLIYYSQIVNDFQKGDIAEGYSVSREKKESFPLTVTSAQKNPTAFYLCASSKEASSGNTIYFGEGSWLTVV.

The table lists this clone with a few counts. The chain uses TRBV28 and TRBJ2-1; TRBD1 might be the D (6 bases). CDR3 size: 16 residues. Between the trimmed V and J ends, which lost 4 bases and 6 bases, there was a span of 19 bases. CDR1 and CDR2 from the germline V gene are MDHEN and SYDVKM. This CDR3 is CASSSSGTTYLNEQFF. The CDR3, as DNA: TGTGCCAGCAGTTCCTCCGGGACAACTTATCTCAATGAGCAGTTCTTC.

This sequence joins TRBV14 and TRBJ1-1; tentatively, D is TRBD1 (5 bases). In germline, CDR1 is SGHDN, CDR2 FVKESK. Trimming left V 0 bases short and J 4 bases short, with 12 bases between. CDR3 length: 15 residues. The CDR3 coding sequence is TGTGCCAGCAGCCAAGACAGGGCCCGTGGCACTGAAGCTTTCTTT. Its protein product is CASSQDRARGTEAFF.

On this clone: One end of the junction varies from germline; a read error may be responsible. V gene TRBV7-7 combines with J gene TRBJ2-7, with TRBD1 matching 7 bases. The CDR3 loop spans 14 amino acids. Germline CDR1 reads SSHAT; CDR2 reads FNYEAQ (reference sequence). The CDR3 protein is CASSLDTGDYEQYF. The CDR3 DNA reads TGTGCTAGCAGCTTAGACACAGGGGACTACGAGCAGTACTTC.

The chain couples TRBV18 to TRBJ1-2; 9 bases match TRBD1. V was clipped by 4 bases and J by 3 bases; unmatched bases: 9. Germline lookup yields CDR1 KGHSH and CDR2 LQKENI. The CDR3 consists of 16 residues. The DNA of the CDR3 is TGTGCCAGCTCACAGCAAAAACAGGGGGCTGACTATGGCTACACCTTC. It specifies CASSQQKQGADYGYTF.